This TCR beta chain derives from a study of control samples from healthy donors and cancer patients (dated by TCRdb to the early 2020s). Libraries were prepared through the immunoSEQ multiplex PCR assay. TCRdb re-hosts the immuneACCESS table, in-frame sequences only. Its copies lack some clones; in the studies checked, an unresolved V gene accounts for under half of them, and the cause for the rest is not known. The sample table shows under 450,000 clones, and over 75% are seen once. The ten largest clones add up to about 6.3% of the sample. Turning to this clone: Its recognized antigen is unknown. Base qualities are missing; no much larger clone stands one base away.

Reading the germline V gene gives CDR1 SGHTA and CDR2 FQGNSA. At the junction V is shortened by 0 bases and J by 6 bases, with 6 bases in between. From the cysteine through the phenylalanine, the CDR3 covers 14 amino acids. CDR3 DNA is the only sequence kept; it has 42 bases, read in frame from the first base. This receptor was identified in a man in his forties with head and neck cancer. Here the chain combines TRBV7-2 and TRBJ1-6; the D gene remains uncertain. Sample: PBMCs. The CDR3 loop reads CASSLAGSNSPLHF. The DNA reads as follows: TGTGCCAGCAGCTTAGCGGGGAGTAATTCACCCCTCCACTTT.